A selection of T cell receptor beta chains follows, all from one sample in a study of blood T cell repertoires in COVID-19. Clones were sequenced by immunoSEQ multiplex PCR, and TCRdb holds only the in-frame ones, with some missing. The table records over 200,000 clones, roughly 80% of them present only once. What was sequenced was peripheral blood. Receptors were obtained from a human donor in a cohort sampled during active COVID-19. The CDR3 runs from the conserved cysteine through the conserved F or W. The D gene is left open where the match is weak. Clone size, where shown, is once, few, many, or a class for clones that have expanded.

cdr3_aa,cdr3_nt,cdr3_length,j_call,clone_size,d_call,v_call
CASKRRGRNEQYF,TGTGCCAGCAAGCGACGGGGGAGAAACGAGCAGTACTTC,13,TRBJ2-7,-,-,TRBV2
CASSLSHRGPYNSPLHF,TGTGCCAGCAGTTTATCCCACAGGGGGCCCTATAATTCACCCCTCCACTTT,17,TRBJ1-6,-,TRBD1,TRBV28
CASTGPSLAASPLHF,TGTGCCTCTACAGGACCGTCTCTTGCGGCTTCACCCCTCCACTTT,15,TRBJ1-6,-,-,TRBV30
CASTPEGTYNYEQYF,TGTGCCAGCACCCCGGAAGGGACTTATAACTACGAGCAGTACTTC,15,TRBJ2-7,-,-,TRBV28
CASRKGDKRSNTGELFF,TGCGCCAGCAGAAAAGGGGATAAGAGATCGAACACCGGGGAGCTGTTTTTT,17,TRBJ2-2,-,-,TRBV4-3
CASSQSGTSGWLHEQYF,TGTGCCAGCAGCCAATCGGGGACTAGCGGGTGGCTACACGAGCAGTACTTC,17,TRBJ2-7,-,TRBD2,TRBV3-1/TRBV3-2
CASSFGTGKEAFF,TGTGCCAGCAGTTTCGGGACAGGGAAGGAAGCTTTCTTT,13,TRBJ1-1,-,TRBD1,TRBV28
CASSFPSAGSSYNEQFF,TGTGCCAGCAGTTTCCCCTCGGCGGGGAGCTCCTACAATGAGCAGTTCTTC,17,TRBJ2-1,medium-sized,-,TRBV28
CASSFQLSGANVLTF,TGTGCCAGCAGCTTTCAACTCTCTGGGGCCAACGTCCTGACTTTC,15,TRBJ2-6,-,-,TRBV7-2
CASSQVSGTGAGYTF,TGTGCCAGCAGCCAAGTATCCGGGACAGGGGCTGGCTACACCTTC,15,TRBJ1-2,few,TRBD1,TRBV14
CASSGRVRGPGMNTEAFF,TGTGCCAGCAGCGGGAGGGTGAGGGGACCTGGAATGAACACTGAAGCTTTCTTT,18,TRBJ1-1,-,-,TRBV21-1
CASTVDTGGKVYEQYF,TGTGCCAGCACAGTTGATACAGGGGGCAAGGTCTACGAGCAGTACTTC,16,TRBJ2-7,once,TRBD1,TRBV2
CASSHLGVSNQPQHF,TGCGCCAGCAGCCACCTCGGGGTTAGCAATCAGCCCCAGCATTTT,15,TRBJ1-5,-,-,TRBV4-1
CASSLEARGRARHEQFF,TGTGCCAGCAGCTTAGAGGCTCGCGGGAGGGCCAGGCATGAGCAGTTCTTC,17,TRBJ2-1,-,TRBD2,TRBV7-2
CASSLTGTSAYEQYF,TGTGCCAGCAGCTTAACTGGGACTAGCGCCTACGAGCAGTACTTC,15,TRBJ2-7,-,TRBD2,TRBV7-2
CASSLLSAGVFAEAFF,TGTGCCAGCAGTTTATTATCCGCAGGGGTGTTTGCTGAAGCTTTCTTT,16,TRBJ1-1,-,-,TRBV27
CASSYFQGGRGYTF,TGTGCCAGCAGTTACTTTCAGGGCGGACGAGGCTACACCTTC,14,TRBJ1-2,-,-,TRBV6-2/TRBV6-3
CASSWREGHYEQYF,TGTGCCAGCAGTTGGCGGGAGGGCCACTACGAGCAGTACTTC,14,TRBJ2-7,-,TRBD2,TRBV27
CASSLQTPGSGYTF,TGTGCCAGCAGTCTCCAGACTCCGGGAAGCGGCTACACCTTC,14,TRBJ1-2,-,-,TRBV28
CASSPPLQGLGTEAFF,TGTGCCAGCTCACCACCCTTACAGGGGCTGGGCACTGAAGCTTTCTTT,16,TRBJ1-1,-,TRBD1,TRBV18
CASSYRRTGRETQYF,TGTGCCAGCAGTTACAGAAGGACAGGGAGAGAGACCCAGTACTTC,15,TRBJ2-5,-,TRBD1,TRBV6-2/TRBV6-3
CASSFTSVYNEQFF,TGTGCCAGCAGTTTCACTAGCGTGTACAATGAGCAGTTCTTC,14,TRBJ2-1,-,TRBD2,TRBV27
CASSRPTGFNTGELFF,TGTGCCAGCAGTAGACCGACAGGGTTTAACACCGGGGAGCTGTTTTTT,16,TRBJ2-2,-,TRBD1,TRBV28
CASIPGTGLNQPQHF,TGTGCCAGCATCCCCGGGACAGGCCTCAATCAGCCCCAGCATTTT,15,TRBJ1-5,-,TRBD1,TRBV5-8
CATHGHLGNTIYF,TGTGCCACCCATGGACATCTTGGAAACACCATATATTTT,13,TRBJ1-3,-,-,TRBV6-5
CASSQGQGATEAFF,TGTGCCAGTAGCCAGGGACAGGGGGCCACTGAAGCTTTCTTT,14,TRBJ1-1,-,TRBD1,TRBV19
CASSPNTGGRTGYTF,TGTGCCAGCAGCCCTAATACAGGGGGCAGGACCGGCTACACCTTC,15,TRBJ1-2,-,TRBD1,TRBV28